This note documents a single T cell receptor (beta chain) sequence. Its specificity is unknown. The data originate from a study of CD8+ T cells in alopecia areata. Turning to the study itself: Severity in treated patients was scored by percentage of scalp area affected.

Reverse transcription of extracted RNA yielded cDNA, which provided the sequencing template. Assay: immunoSEQ multiplex PCR; the TCRdb copy retains only in-frame clones and omits some. The sample comprises over 100,000 clones, 50% to 55% of which are singletons, and 0.46% rests with the top ten. Findings of the study overall: Given one nonresponder, whether baseline CD8+ expansion relates to response remains uncertain. Clonality in lesional scalp, especially alopecia totalis/universalis, exceeded that of normal scalp. TCR sharing was clearer in mice than between patients, perhaps partly owing to patient HLA diversity.

The length of the CDR3 is 17 residues. Germline CDR1 and CDR2: SGHRS and YFSETQ. With 0 bases removed from V and 2 bases from J, the gap between germline ends came to 14 bases. This sample's treatment: oral pan-JAK inhibitor, 5-10 mg twice daily. V is TRBV5-1 and J is TRBJ2-2; D unresolved. Source: CD4+ T cells sorted from blood, taken at week 4, from a patient treated with tofacitinib. This TCR was recovered from a human donor with alopecia areata. CDR3 in DNA: TGCGCCAGCAGCTTGGGGGGATTATTTGGAAACACCGGGGAGCTGTTTTTT. Encoded protein: CASSLGGLFGNTGELFF.